There are a few counts of the clone carrying this TCR beta chain. No antigen is known for it. The data belong to a study of shared clonotypes between healthy human individuals. Study-level information: Participating donors consisted of two women and a few men aged 18 to 49. The study, taken as a whole, reports: What rarefaction showed was incomplete sorted-subset sequencing despite large depth.

The CDR3 contains 16 residues. Trimming removed 4 bases from V and 2 bases from J, with 15 bases in between. Germline V gene data show CDR1 as MNHNS and CDR2 as SASEGT. Using immunoSEQ multiplex PCR, the repertoire was profiled, and TCRdb retains in-frame clones only, with some absent. The table lists about 1.1 million clones, around three quarters of them singletons, with 0.89% in the top ten. This clonotype was obtained from a young man in good health. Some clones in this sample may be carry-over from other donors' samples. Sequencing input: memory CD4+ T cells from PBMCs. Stated subset: CD45RA-negative fraction. The rearrangement uses TRBV6-1 and TRBJ1-5; no reliable D call. DNA of the CDR3: TGTGCCAGCAGTGCGGCAGAGAGTCTGGGCAATCAGCCCCAGCATTTT. Its translation: CASSAAESLGNQPQHF.